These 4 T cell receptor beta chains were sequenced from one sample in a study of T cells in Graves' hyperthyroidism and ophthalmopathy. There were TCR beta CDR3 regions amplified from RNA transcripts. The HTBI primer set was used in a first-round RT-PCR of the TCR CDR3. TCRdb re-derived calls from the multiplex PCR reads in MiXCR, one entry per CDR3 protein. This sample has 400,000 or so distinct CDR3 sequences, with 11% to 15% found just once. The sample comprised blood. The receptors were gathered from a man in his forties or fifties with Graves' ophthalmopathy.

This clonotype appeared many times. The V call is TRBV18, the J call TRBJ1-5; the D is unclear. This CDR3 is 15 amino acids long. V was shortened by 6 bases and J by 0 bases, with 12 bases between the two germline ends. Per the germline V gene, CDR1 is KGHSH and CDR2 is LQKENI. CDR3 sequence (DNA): TGTGCCAGCTCCCCCATCGGGTATAGCAATCAGCCCCAGCATTTT. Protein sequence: CASSPIGYSNQPQHF.

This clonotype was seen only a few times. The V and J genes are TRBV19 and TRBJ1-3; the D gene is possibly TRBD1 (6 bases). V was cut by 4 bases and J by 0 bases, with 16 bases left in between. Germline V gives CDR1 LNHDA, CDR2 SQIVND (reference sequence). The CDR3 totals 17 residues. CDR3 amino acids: CASSTDSPMISGNTIYF. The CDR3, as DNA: TGTGCCAGTAGTACGGACAGCCCGATGATCTCTGGAAACACCATATATTTT.

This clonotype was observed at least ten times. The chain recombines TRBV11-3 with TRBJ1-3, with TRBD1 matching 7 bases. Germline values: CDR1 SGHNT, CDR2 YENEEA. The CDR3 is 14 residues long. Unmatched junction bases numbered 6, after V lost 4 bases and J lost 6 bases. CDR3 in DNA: TGTGCCAGCAGCTACAGGGGAATTGAAAACACCATATATTTT. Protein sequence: CASSYRGIENTIYF.

The CDR3, as DNA: TGTGCCAGCTCACCTATAGCGGGAGGGCCAGAGACCCAGTACTTC. Its protein is CASSPIAGGPETQYF. The rearrangement joins TRBV18 to TRBJ2-5, with TRBD2 identical over 11 bases. Germline V gene lookup returns CDR1 KGHSH and CDR2 LQKENI. The J segment lost 4 bases and the V segment lost 3 bases, leaving 4 bases of the junction unmatched. CDR3 length equals 15 residues.